The present T cell receptor beta chain was sequenced within a study of blood T cell repertoires in COVID-19. Looking at the study overall: The samples span acute and convalescent COVID-19 from the United States, Italy and Spain. T cells, B-cell-depleted T cells, or PBMCs supplied cDNA or gDNA.

Germline CDR1 reads MNHEY; CDR2 reads SMNVEV (reference sequence). This CDR3 region has 17 residues. The V end lost 6 bases, the J end lost 3 bases, and 21 bases lay between the germline ends. Only in-frame clones appear in the TCRdb table, and some are missing; sequencing was by immunoSEQ multiplex PCR. The data hold about 380,000 clones, with more than 85% observed a single time. The sequence came from a woman between 25 and 40 years old who had recovered from COVID-19. The chain joins TRBV27 to TRBJ1-5; D possibly corresponds to TRBD1 (6 bases). The sequencing input was PBMCs or T cells enriched from blood (not recorded which). CDR3: CASRSHNPGGPNQPQHF. In DNA, the CDR3 is TGTGCCAGCAGAAGTCACAATCCGGGGGGCCCCAATCAGCCCCAGCATTTT.